This T cell receptor (beta chain) was identified in a study of T cell changes during pregnancy in multiple sclerosis. CDR1 and CDR2 from the germline V gene are WNHNN and SYGVQD (reference sequence). V was pared by 6 bases and J by 1 base, with 6 bases of the junction left unmatched. The CDR3 spans 14 residues. Profiled with immunoSEQ multiplex PCR; TCRdb holds only in-frame clones, not every one. The repertoire has about 93,000 clones, approximately 92% of them found once; the top ten carry around 2%. This clone appeared once. V gene TRBV10-1 combines with J gene TRBJ2-7, with 7 positions matching TRBD1. The source was peripheral blood, collected after pregnancy. This receptor was obtained from a female donor with multiple sclerosis, enrolled in a pregnancy study. The CDR3 loop is CASSWGTDSYEQYF. The DNA for the CDR3 is TGCGCCAGCAGCTGGGGGACAGATTCCTACGAGCAGTACTTC.